The 16 T cell receptor beta chains below all came from one sample that was sequenced in a study of T cell changes during pregnancy in multiple sclerosis. Some clones are missing from TCRdb's copy, which holds only in-frame ones; the method was immunoSEQ multiplex PCR. The sample shows tens of thousands of clones, about 92% of them seen only once. Here the sequenced sample was CD4+ T cells from peripheral blood mononuclear cells, taken before pregnancy. The source of these receptors is a female donor with multiple sclerosis, enrolled in a pregnancy study.

V gene TRBV2 combines with J gene TRBJ1-1; 8 bases align to TRBD1. Looked up from germline, CDR1 is SNHLY and CDR2 is FYNNEI. V shed 4 bases, J shed 11 bases, and the junction held 3 bases outside the gene matches. The CDR3 is 11 amino acids. CDR3 DNA sequence: TGTGCCAGCAGTGCCACAGGGGGGGCTTTCTTT. This encodes CASSATGGAFF.

CDR3 sequence (DNA): TGCGCCAGCAGTGAGTCTCTGGGGCAGGTCAATGAGCAGTTCTTC. The encoded protein is CASSESLGQVNEQFF. The chain has TRBV10-1 and TRBJ2-1; a weak D match, TRBD1 (5 bases). In germline, CDR1 is WNHNN, CDR2 SYGVQD (reference sequence). V was cut by 0 bases and J by 6 bases, with 12 bases left in between. This CDR3 is built from 15 residues.

The chain joins TRBV19 to TRBJ1-2, with 7 bases matching TRBD1. The trim removed 9 bases at V and 4 bases at J, leaving 5 bases unmatched. The germline gives CDR1 LNHDA, CDR2 SQIVND (reference sequence). The CDR3 has 12 amino acids. The CDR3 protein is CASGRTGYGYTF. The CDR3 DNA is TGTGCCAGCGGGCGGACAGGCTATGGCTACACCTTC.

V usage is TRBV5-1 and J usage is TRBJ2-1; 7 bases line up with TRBD1. Germline V gene lookup returns CDR1 SGHRS and CDR2 YFSETQ. CDR3 length: 17 amino acids. The V and J ends lost 4 bases and 0 bases, in that order; junction bases with no gene match: 10. In nucleotides, the CDR3 is TGCGCCAGCAGCCGTCTAGGGACAGCTGCCTCCTACAATGAGCAGTTCTTC. Translating it yields CASSRLGTAASYNEQFF.

The V call is TRBV18, the J call TRBJ2-1; no firm D call. Trimming pared 2 bases from V and 4 bases from J, leaving 12 bases between. CDR3 length equals 15 residues. Germline lookup yields CDR1 KGHSH and CDR2 LQKENI. CDR3 DNA: TGTGCCAGCTCACCAACACAGTCAACTTACAATGAGCAGTTCTTC. Its protein is CASSPTQSTYNEQFF.

In nucleotides, the CDR3 is TGTGCCAGCAGTTTGCCGGGACTACTCTACGAGCAGTACTTC. This gives the protein CASSLPGLLYEQYF. V is TRBV27 and J is TRBJ2-7; 7 bases are shared with TRBD2. The ends lost 3 bases at V and 3 bases at J; junction bases unmatched: 5. The germline CDR1 and CDR2 sequences are MNHEY and SMNVEV (reference sequence). The CDR3 extends over 14 amino acids.

The chain uses TRBV4-1 and TRBJ2-2; 7 bases match TRBD1. The junction had 7 bases not matched to a gene; V was cut back by 3 bases and J by 3 bases. CDR3 length equals 16 residues. Germline values: CDR1 MGHRA, CDR2 YSYEKL. CDR3 nucleotide sequence: TGCGCCAGCAGCCAGGACGGACAGGCCGACACCGGGGAGCTGTTTTTT. Translating it yields CASSQDGQADTGELFF.

The V gene is TRBV5-1, the J gene TRBJ1-1, with D perhaps TRBD1 (6 bases). Between the trimmed V and J ends, which lost 4 bases and 1 base, there was a span of 11 bases. CDR3 length: 14 amino acids. Per germline, CDR1 SGHRS and CDR2 YFSETQ. Written as DNA, the CDR3 is TGCGCCAGCAGCCTGGGACATGAGAACACTGAAGCTTTCTTT. Protein: CASSLGHENTEAFF.

V gene TRBV5-4 combines with J gene TRBJ1-1; 8 bases map to TRBD1. Trimming removed 2 bases from V and 2 bases from J; junction bases left unmatched: 5. The CDR3 is 15 residues long. Per the germline V gene, CDR1 is SGHNT and CDR2 is YYREEE (reference sequence). CDR3 nucleotides: TGTGCCAGCAGCTTACCGACAGGGGCTAACACTGAAGCTTTCTTT. Translating gives CASSLPTGANTEAFF.

This clone was observed a few times. CDR3 region: CASSSGGTGHEKLFF. CDR3 DNA: TGTGCCAGCAGTTCCGGGGGGACAGGGCATGAAAAACTGTTTTTT. This sequence joins TRBV6-5 and TRBJ1-4; 9 nucleotides align to TRBD1. This CDR3 spans 15 amino acids. The germline gives CDR1 MNHEY, CDR2 SVGAGI. Trimming removed 4 bases from V and 6 bases from J; junction bases left unmatched: 6.

This clone came up once. V gene TRBV4-2 combines with J gene TRBJ2-3; 9 positions match TRBD2. The CDR3 consists of 20 residues. Trimming took 0 bases from V and 2 from J; bases not matched to a gene: 15. The germline CDR1 and CDR2 sequences are LGHNA and YNFKEQ. CDR3 in amino acids: CASSQDPGRAGGPDTDTQYF. Written as DNA, the CDR3 is TGTGCCAGCAGCCAAGATCCCGGCAGGGCGGGAGGGCCGGACACAGATACGCAGTATTTT.

The chain carries TRBV29-1 and TRBJ1-3; D unresolved. Germline assignment: CDR1 SQVTM and CDR2 ANQGSEA. Trimming took off 7 bases at V and 0 bases at J, with 7 bases between the two ends. The CDR3 has 12 amino acids. The CDR3 region has the DNA TGCAGCGGCCGGGTCTCTGGAAACACCATATATTTT. Protein: CSGRVSGNTIYF.

The chain uses TRBV9 and TRBJ2-7; D is uncertain. CDR3 length: 14 residues. Germline values: CDR1 SGDLS, CDR2 YYNGEE. Trimming stripped 0 bases from V and 2 bases from J, with 9 bases between. The CDR3 is CASSVGIEPYEQYF. DNA for the CDR3: TGTGCCAGCAGCGTAGGAATAGAGCCCTACGAGCAGTACTTC.

The V gene is TRBV6-5, the J gene TRBJ2-7; 9 bases map to TRBD1. V shed 4 bases, J shed 12 bases, and the junction held 7 bases outside the gene matches. The CDR3 totals 12 residues. The germline gives CDR1 MNHEY, CDR2 SVGAGI. In DNA form, the CDR3 reads TGTGCCAGCAGTTTACGGACAGGGGTTCTGTACTTC. Amino acids: CASSLRTGVLYF.

The chain uses TRBV5-3 and TRBJ2-5; the D gene is possibly TRBD2 (5 bases). TRBV5-3 is filed as an ORF, its function uncertain. The V gene lost 2 bases and the J gene lost 3 bases, with 14 bases spanning the gap. CDR3 length equals 15 residues. As DNA, the CDR3 is TGTGCCAGAAGCTTAAGCACCCGGGGAGAAGAGACCCAGTACTTC. Protein: CARSLSTRGEETQYF.

The chain has TRBV11-2 and TRBJ1-3, with a possible D match to TRBD1 (5 bases). Trimming took 5 bases from V and 1 from J, leaving 15 bases between them. Germline assignment: CDR1 SGHAT and CDR2 FQNNGV. The CDR3 length is 16 residues. This CDR3 is CASSTGGVGSGNTIYF. The CDR3, as DNA: TGTGCCAGCAGCACCGGAGGGGTCGGATCTGGAAACACCATATATTTT. The complete variable domain, with remaining parts taken from reference TRBV11-2 and TRBJ1-3, reads EAGVAQSPRYKIIEKRQSVAFWCNPISGHATLYWYQQILGQGPKLLIQFQNNGVVDDSQLPKDRFSAERLKGVDSTLKIQPAKLEDSAVYLCASSTGGVGSGNTIYFGEGSWLTVV.